This T cell receptor beta chain was identified in a study of cytomegalovirus exposure and HLA in healthy donors. As for the study in general: Of roughly 400 genotyped donors, about 81% grouped in the Caucasian-associated ancestry cluster.

About this clone: Its antigen remains unidentified.

60 Vbeta and 13 Jbeta primers were used in PCR. The data were produced by immunoSEQ multiplex PCR, yet TCRdb's version contains in-frame clones alone and is incomplete. The sample yields fewer than 150,000 clones, around 76% seen once. Germline V gene sequence: CDR1 KGHSH, CDR2 LQKENI. Trimming pared 3 bases from V and 7 bases from J, leaving 15 bases between. This CDR3 is 14 amino acids long. General study findings and limits: Rare TCR sequences predominated, though certain public TCRs were found in many donors. It was approximately 160 TCR beta chains that were listed as cytomegalovirus-associated. The authors later found HLA-associated TCR beta chains more clonally expanded than equally common others.

The chain couples TRBV18 to TRBJ2-5, with D possibly matching TRBD2 (5 bases). Material: PBMCs. The receptor was isolated from a man aged 55 to 69 in good health and CMV-seropositive. As DNA, the CDR3 is TGTGCCAGCTCACCCCCGGACTTGATCGGGACCCAGTACTTC. Protein product: CASSPPDLIGTQYF.